This T cell receptor beta chain came from a study of shared clonotypes between healthy human individuals. The donors were adults (healthy and HIV-negative) with no recent acute infections or vaccinations. Negatively enriched CD4+ T cells were divided by CD45RA into naive and memory. For this clone: Its antigen is unidentified.

The assay was immunoSEQ multiplex PCR, and TCRdb's table has in-frame clones only and misses some. The sample carries 2 million to 3 million clones, just over 90% recorded once. V was trimmed by 0 bases and J by 0 bases, leaving 10 bases between them. This CDR3 region has 15 residues. Germline assignment: CDR1 SGHNT and CDR2 YYREEE (reference sequence). Findings and caveats of the study: Clonotype sharing across donors was expected to vary with sequencing depth.

Sequenced: naive CD4+ T cells sorted from blood. As to subset: CD45RA+ positively selected. The rearrangement links TRBV5-4 to TRBJ2-7; D is possibly TRBD2 (5 bases). The receptor comes from a man in his late teens or twenties in good health. The CDR3 nucleotides read TGTGCCAGCAGCTTGGGAGGTACTAGCTCCTACGAGCAGTACTTC. Its protein product is CASSLGGTSSYEQYF.